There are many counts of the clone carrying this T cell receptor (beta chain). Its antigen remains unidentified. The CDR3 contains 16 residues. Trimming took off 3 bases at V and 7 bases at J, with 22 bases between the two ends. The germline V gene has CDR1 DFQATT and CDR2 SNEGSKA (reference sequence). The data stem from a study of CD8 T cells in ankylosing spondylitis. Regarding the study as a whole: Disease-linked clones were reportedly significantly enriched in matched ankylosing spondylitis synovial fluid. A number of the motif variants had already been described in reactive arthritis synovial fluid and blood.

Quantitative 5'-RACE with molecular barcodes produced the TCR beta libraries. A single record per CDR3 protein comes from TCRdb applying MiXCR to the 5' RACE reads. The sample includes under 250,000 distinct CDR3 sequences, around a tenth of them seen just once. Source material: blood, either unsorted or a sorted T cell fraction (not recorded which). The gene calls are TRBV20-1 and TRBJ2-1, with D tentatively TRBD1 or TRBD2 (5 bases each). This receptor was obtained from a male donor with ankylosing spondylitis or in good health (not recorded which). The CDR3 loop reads CSASFFGTRLSNEQFF. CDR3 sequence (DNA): TGCAGTGCTAGTTTTTTTGGGACCCGCCTCAGTAATGAGCAGTTCTTC.